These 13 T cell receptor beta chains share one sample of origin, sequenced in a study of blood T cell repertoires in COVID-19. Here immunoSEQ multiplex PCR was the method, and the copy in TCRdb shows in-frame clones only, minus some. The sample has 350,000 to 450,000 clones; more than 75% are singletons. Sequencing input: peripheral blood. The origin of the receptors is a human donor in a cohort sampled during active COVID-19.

CDR3 bases: TGTGCCAGCAGAACCGGGACAGCCACAGATACGCAGTATTTT. Residues: CASRTGTATDTQYF. This rearrangement joins TRBV6-5 to TRBJ2-3, with 7 positions matching TRBD1. The V gene end was trimmed by 6 bases and the J gene end by 2 bases; junction bases not matched to a gene: 5. Germline CDR1 is MNHEY and CDR2 is SVGAGI. This CDR3 has 14 amino acids.

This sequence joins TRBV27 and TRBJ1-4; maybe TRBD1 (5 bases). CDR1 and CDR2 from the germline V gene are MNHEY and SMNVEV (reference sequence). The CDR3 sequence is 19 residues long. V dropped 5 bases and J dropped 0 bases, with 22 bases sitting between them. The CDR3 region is CASSPRGAREAATNEKLFF. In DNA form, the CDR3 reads TGTGCCAGCAGTCCCCGCGGGGCCCGCGAGGCCGCAACTAATGAAAAACTGTTTTTT.

The CDR3 nucleotides read TGTGCCAGCAGCGCAGGGCCCCTAACTAACTATGGCTACACCTTC. Protein sequence: CASSAGPLTNYGYTF. The J gene is TRBJ1-2, the V gene TRBV9, with TRBD1 as a possible D gene (5 bases). This CDR3 spans 15 amino acids. V shed 3 bases and J shed 0 bases, with 12 bases lying between them. The germline V gene encodes CDR1 SGDLS and CDR2 YYNGEE.

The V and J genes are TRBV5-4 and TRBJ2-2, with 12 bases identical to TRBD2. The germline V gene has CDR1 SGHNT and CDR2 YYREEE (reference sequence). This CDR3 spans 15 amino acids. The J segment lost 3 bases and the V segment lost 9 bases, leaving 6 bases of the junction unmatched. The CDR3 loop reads CATYTSGRYTGELFF. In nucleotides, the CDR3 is TGTGCCACCTATACTAGCGGGAGGTACACCGGGGAGCTGTTTTTT.

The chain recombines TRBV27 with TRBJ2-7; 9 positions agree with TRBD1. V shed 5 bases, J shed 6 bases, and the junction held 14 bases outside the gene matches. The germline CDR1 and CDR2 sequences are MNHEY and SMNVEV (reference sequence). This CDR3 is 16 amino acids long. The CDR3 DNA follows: TGTGCCAGCAGTACAACGTCCGGGACAGGGTTGGGCGAGCAGTACTTC. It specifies CASSTTSGTGLGEQYF.

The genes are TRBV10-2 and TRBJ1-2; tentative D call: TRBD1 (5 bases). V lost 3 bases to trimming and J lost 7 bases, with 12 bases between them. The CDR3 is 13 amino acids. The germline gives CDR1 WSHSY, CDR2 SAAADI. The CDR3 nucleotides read TGCGCCAGCAGTGAAGGTGGGCAGGGTGGCTACACCTTC. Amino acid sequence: CASSEGGQGGYTF.

The CDR3 nucleotides are TGTGCCAGCAGCTTTCACCGGGGGGATGACGGGGAGCTGTTTTTT. Translating it yields CASSFHRGDDGELFF. The chain uses TRBV13 and TRBJ2-2; 7 positions match TRBD2. The CDR3 totals 15 residues. V was clipped by 3 bases and J by 7 bases; unmatched bases: 8. The germline gives CDR1 PRHDT, CDR2 FYEKMQ (reference sequence).

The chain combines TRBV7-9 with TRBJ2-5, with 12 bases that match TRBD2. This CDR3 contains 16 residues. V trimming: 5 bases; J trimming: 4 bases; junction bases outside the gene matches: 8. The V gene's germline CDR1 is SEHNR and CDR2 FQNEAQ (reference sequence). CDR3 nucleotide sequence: TGTGCCAGCAGCAGACTAGCGGGAGCGTCGGGAGAGACCCAGTACTTC. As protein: CASSRLAGASGETQYF.

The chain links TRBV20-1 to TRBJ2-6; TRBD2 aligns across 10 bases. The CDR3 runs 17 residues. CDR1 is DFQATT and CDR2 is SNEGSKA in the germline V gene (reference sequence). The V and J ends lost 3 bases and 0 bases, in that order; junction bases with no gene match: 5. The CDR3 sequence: CSASPSGSSSGANVLTF. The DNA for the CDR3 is TGCAGTGCTAGTCCTAGCGGGAGCAGCTCTGGGGCCAACGTCCTGACTTTC.

CDR3 in DNA: TGTGCCAGCTCATCCAGAGGACTAGCGGGGGACAATGAGCAGTTCTTC. Protein sequence: CASSSRGLAGDNEQFF. The chain uses TRBV18 and TRBJ2-1; 13 nucleotides agree with TRBD2. This CDR3 comprises 16 residues. Losses at the gene ends were 5 bases for V and 5 bases for J; bases not matched to a gene: 6. Germline V gene lookup returns CDR1 KGHSH and CDR2 LQKENI.

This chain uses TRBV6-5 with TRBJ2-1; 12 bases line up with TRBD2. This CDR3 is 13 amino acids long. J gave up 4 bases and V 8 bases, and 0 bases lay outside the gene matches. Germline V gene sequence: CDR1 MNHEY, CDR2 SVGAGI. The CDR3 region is CASGLAGYNEQFF. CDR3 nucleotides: TGTGCCAGCGGACTAGCGGGATACAATGAGCAGTTCTTC.

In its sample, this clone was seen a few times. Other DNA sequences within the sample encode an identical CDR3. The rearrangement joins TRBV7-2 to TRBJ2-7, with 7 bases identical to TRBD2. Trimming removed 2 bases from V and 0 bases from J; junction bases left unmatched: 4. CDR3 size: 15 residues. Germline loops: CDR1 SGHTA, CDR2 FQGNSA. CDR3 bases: TGTGCCAGCAGCTTATCGGGGGGACTCTCCTACGAGCAGTACTTC. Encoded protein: CASSLSGGLSYEQYF.

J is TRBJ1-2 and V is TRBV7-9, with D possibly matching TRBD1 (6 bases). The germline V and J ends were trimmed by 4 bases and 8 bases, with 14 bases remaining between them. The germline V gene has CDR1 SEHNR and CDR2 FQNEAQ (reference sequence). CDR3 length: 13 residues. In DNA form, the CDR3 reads TGTGCCAGCAGCTGGGGCAGGGGAGACGGCTACACCTTC. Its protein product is CASSWGRGDGYTF.